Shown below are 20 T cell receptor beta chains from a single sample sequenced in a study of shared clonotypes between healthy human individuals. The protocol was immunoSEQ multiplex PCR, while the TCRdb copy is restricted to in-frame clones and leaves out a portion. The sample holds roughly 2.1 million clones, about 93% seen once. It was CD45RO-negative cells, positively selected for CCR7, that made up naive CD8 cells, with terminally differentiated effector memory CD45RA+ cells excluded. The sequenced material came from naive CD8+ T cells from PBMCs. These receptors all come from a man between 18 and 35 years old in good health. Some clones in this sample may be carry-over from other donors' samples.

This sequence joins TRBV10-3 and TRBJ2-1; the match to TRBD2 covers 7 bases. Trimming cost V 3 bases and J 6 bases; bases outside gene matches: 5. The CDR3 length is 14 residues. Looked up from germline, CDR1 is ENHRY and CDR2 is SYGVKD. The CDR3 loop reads CAISDGGSFNEQFF. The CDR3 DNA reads TGTGCCATCAGTGACGGCGGGAGCTTCAATGAGCAGTTCTTC.

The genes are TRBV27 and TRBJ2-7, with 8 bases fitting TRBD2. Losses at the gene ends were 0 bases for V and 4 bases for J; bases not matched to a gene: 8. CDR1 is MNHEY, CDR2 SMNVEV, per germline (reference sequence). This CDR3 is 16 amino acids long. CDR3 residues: CASSLSLGLAGYEQYF. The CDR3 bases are TGTGCCAGCAGTTTATCTCTCGGTTTAGCGGGATACGAGCAGTACTTC.

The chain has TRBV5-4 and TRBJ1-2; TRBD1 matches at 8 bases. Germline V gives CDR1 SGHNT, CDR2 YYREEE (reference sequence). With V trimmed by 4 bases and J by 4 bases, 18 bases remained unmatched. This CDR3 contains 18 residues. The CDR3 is CASSEKTGASGSGYGYTF. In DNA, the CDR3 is TGTGCCAGCAGCGAAAAGACAGGGGCCTCCGGTTCGGGCTATGGCTACACCTTC.

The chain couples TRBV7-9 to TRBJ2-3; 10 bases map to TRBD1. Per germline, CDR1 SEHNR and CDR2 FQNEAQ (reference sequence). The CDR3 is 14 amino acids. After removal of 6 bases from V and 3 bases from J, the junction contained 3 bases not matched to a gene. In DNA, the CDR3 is TGTGCCAGCAGAGGGGACAGGGGAACAGATACGCAGTATTTT. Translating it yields CASRGDRGTDTQYF.

The CDR3: CASSLTGGTSETQYF. DNA of the CDR3: TGTGCCAGCAGTTTAACAGGGGGCACGTCGGAGACCCAGTACTTC. The V gene is TRBV28, the J gene TRBJ2-5; 9 bases align to TRBD1. Unmatched junction bases numbered 6, after V lost 2 bases and J lost 5 bases. Germline V gene lookup returns CDR1 MDHEN and CDR2 SYDVKM. CDR3 length equals 15 residues.

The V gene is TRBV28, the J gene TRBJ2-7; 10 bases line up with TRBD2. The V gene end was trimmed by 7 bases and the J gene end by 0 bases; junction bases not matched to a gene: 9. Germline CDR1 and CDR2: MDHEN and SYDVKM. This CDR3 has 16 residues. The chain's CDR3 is CASTSPLAGDSYEQYF. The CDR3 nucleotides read TGTGCCAGCACCAGCCCCCTAGCGGGAGACTCCTACGAGCAGTACTTC.

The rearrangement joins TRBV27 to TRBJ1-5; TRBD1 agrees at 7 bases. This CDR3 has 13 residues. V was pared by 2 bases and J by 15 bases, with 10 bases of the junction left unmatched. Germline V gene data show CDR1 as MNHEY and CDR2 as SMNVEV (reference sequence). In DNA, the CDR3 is TGTGCCAGCAGTTTAAGGGACAGACCTGAAATGCATTTT. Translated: CASSLRDRPEMHF.

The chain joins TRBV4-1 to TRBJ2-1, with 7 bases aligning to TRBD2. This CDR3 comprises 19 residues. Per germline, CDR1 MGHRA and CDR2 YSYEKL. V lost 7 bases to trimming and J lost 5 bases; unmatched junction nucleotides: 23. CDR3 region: CASTIAPLRGGSQDNEQFF. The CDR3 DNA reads TGCGCCAGCACCATCGCCCCCCTACGAGGCGGGAGCCAAGACAATGAGCAGTTCTTC.

The DNA of the CDR3 is TGTGCCAGCAGCTTTCCAGATCCCTATAGCAATCAGCCCCAGCATTTT. Protein sequence: CASSFPDPYSNQPQHF. This chain connects TRBV11-2 to TRBJ1-5, with D unclear. The germline V gene encodes CDR1 SGHAT and CDR2 FQNNGV. The CDR3 loop spans 16 amino acids. V gave up 3 bases and J gave up 0 bases, with 12 bases separating them.

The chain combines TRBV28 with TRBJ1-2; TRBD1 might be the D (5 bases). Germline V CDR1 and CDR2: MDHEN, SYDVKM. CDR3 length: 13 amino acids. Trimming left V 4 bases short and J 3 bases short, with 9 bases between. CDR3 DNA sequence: TGTGCCAGCAGTTCGGGGACCTACTATGGCTACACCTTC. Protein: CASSSGTYYGYTF.

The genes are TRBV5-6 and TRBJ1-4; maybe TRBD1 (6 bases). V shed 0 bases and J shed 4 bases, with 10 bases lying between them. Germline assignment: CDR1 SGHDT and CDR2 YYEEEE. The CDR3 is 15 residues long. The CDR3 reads CASSLVGHDNEKLFF. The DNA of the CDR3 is TGTGCCAGCAGCTTGGTGGGACACGATAATGAAAAACTGTTTTTT.

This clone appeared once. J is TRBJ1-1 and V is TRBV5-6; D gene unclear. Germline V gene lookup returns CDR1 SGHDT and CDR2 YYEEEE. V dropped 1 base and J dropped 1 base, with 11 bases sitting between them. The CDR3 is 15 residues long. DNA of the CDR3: TGTGCCAGCAGCTTGTGGAACGGTAGGAACACTGAAGCTTTCTTT. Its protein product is CASSLWNGRNTEAFF. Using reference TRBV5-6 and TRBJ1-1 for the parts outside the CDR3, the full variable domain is DAGVTQSPTHLIKTRGQQVTLRCSPKSGHDTVSWYQQALGQGPQFIFQYYEEEERQRGNFPDRFSGHQFPNYSSELNVNALLLGDSALYLCASSLWNGRNTEAFFGQGTRLTVV.

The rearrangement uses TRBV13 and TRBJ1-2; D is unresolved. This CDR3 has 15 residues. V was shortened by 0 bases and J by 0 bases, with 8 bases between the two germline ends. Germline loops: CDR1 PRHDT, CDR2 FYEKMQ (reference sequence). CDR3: CASSLGASANYGYTF. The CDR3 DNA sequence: TGTGCCAGCAGCTTAGGGGCCTCAGCTAACTATGGCTACACCTTC.

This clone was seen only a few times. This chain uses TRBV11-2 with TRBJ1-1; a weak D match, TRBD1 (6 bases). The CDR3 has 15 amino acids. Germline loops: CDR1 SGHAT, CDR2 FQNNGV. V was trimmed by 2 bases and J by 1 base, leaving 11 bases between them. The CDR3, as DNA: TGTGCCAGCAGCTTATCCTCAGGGGAGAACACTGAAGCTTTCTTT. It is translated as CASSLSSGENTEAFF.

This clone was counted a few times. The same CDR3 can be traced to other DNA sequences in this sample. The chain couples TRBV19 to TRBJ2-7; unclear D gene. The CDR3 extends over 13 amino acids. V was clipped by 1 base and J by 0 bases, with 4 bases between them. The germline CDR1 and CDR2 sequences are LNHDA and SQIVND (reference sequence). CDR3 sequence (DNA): TGTGCCAGTAGTATAGGCAGCTCCTACGAGCAGTACTTC. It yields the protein CASSIGSSYEQYF.

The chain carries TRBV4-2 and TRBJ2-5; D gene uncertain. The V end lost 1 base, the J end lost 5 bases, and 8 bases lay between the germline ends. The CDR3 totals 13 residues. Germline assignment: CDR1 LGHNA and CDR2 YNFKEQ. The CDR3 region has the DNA TGTGCCAGCAGCCAAGTCACACTGGAGACCCAGTACTTC. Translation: CASSQVTLETQYF.

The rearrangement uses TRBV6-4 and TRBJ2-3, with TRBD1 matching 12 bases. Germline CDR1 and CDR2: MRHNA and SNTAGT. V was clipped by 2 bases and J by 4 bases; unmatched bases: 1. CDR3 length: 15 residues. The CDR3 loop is CASSDGTGGADTQYF. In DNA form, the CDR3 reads TGTGCCAGCAGTGACGGGACAGGGGGCGCAGATACGCAGTATTTT.

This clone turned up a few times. CDR3 in DNA: TGTGCCAGCAGTGCCGTCAGGGGGCGAATCAACGAGCAGTACTTC. This codes for CASSAVRGRINEQYF. The V and J genes are TRBV2 and TRBJ2-7, with 8 bases aligning to TRBD1. J was trimmed by 5 bases and V by 4 bases; bases with no gene match: 10. The CDR3 is 15 amino acids. Germline assignment: CDR1 SNHLY and CDR2 FYNNEI.

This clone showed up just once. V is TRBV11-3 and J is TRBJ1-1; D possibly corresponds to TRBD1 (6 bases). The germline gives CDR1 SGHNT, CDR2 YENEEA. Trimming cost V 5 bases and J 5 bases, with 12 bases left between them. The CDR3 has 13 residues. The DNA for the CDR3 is TGTGCCAGCAGCACGGACAGCGGAACTGAAGCTTTCTTT. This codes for CASSTDSGTEAFF.

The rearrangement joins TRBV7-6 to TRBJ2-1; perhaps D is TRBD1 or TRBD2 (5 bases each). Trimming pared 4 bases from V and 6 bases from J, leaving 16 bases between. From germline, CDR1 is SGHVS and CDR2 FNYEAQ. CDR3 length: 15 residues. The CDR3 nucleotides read TGTGCCAGCAGCTACACTAGTGGGACCTCCAATGAGCAGTTCTTC. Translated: CASSYTSGTSNEQFF.